Each of the 16 T cell receptor beta chains below was sequenced from the same sample in a study of T cell changes during pregnancy in multiple sclerosis. Generated by immunoSEQ multiplex PCR, the TCRdb table keeps only in-frame clones and is missing some. Of 85,000 to 90,000 clones listed, approximately 95% were seen once; the top ten hold more than 1.5%. The sequences come from peripheral blood, collected after pregnancy. The source of these receptors is a female donor in good health, enrolled as a control in a pregnancy study.

The chain carries TRBV6-1 and TRBJ1-2; D not certain. The CDR3 runs 14 residues. V was clipped by 7 bases and J by 2 bases, with 14 bases between them. Germline CDR1 reads MNHNS; CDR2 reads SASEGT. The CDR3 sequence: CASNDRRGNYGYTF. In DNA, the CDR3 is TGTGCCAGCAACGACCGGCGGGGAAACTATGGCTACACCTTC.

V gene TRBV15 combines with J gene TRBJ2-5; 8 bases map to TRBD2. The CDR3 totals 14 residues. Germline trimming cut 4 bases from V and 5 bases from J; bases unmatched to any gene: 6. The germline V gene has CDR1 LNHNV and CDR2 YYDKDF (reference sequence). CDR3 bases: TGTGCCACCAGCAAAAGACGGGGGGGTGAGACCCAGTACTTC. Translating it yields CATSKRRGGETQYF. The whole variable domain, remainder taken from reference TRBV15 and TRBJ2-5, is DAMVIQNPRYQVTQFGKPVTLSCSQTLNHNVMYWYQQKSSQAPKLLFHYYDKDFNNEADTPDNFQSRRPNTSFCFLDIRSPGLGDTAMYLCATSKRRGGETQYFGPGTRLLVL.

The chain employs TRBV28 and TRBJ1-1; TRBD1 matches 8 bases. The CDR3 loop spans 16 amino acids. Per the germline V gene, CDR1 is MDHEN and CDR2 is SYDVKM. J lost 3 bases, V lost 4 bases, and 10 bases had no gene match. The CDR3 coding sequence is TGTGCCAGCAGTTCGGGGACAGGAGTTGAAGACACTGAAGCTTTCTTT. Protein sequence: CASSSGTGVEDTEAFF.

This chain uses TRBV5-1 with TRBJ2-3; 7 nucleotides agree with TRBD1. The CDR3 spans 15 residues. The germline gives CDR1 SGHRS, CDR2 YFSETQ. V trimming: 2 bases; J trimming: 1 base; junction bases outside the gene matches: 4. The CDR3 protein is CASSLEGQGTDTQYF. CDR3 coding DNA: TGCGCCAGCAGCTTAGAAGGACAGGGCACAGATACGCAGTATTTT.

In this sample, this clone turned up once. The chain combines TRBV28 with TRBJ2-3; TRBD2 agrees at 12 bases. Germline V lookup: CDR1 MDHEN, CDR2 SYDVKM. There are 18 residues in the CDR3. With 6 bases clipped from V and 0 bases from J, the junction kept 10 bases outside the gene matches. The DNA for the CDR3 is TGTGCCAGCAGGGCTCTAGCGGGAGGGCCTCTGAGCACAGATACGCAGTATTTT. Amino acids: CASRALAGGPLSTDTQYF.

This rearrangement joins TRBV28 to TRBJ2-4; the match to TRBD2 covers 9 bases. V lost 4 bases to trimming and J lost 6 bases; unmatched junction nucleotides: 10. Germline loops: CDR1 MDHEN, CDR2 SYDVKM. This CDR3 contains 16 residues. This CDR3 reads CASSSVLAGESNIQYF. The CDR3 DNA reads as TGTGCCAGCAGTTCCGTTTTAGCGGGAGAATCAAACATTCAGTACTTC. Complete variable domain (other parts from reference TRBV28 and TRBJ2-4): DVKVTQSSRYLVKRTGEKVFLECVQDMDHENMFWYRQDPGLGLRLIYFSYDVKMKEKGDIPEGYSVSREKKERFSLILESASTNQTSMYLCASSSVLAGESNIQYFGAGTRLSVL.

A remark on this clone: A junction end diverges from the germline sequence, so it may reflect a read error. The chain carries TRBV29-1 and TRBJ2-7; D gene unclear. This CDR3 has 12 amino acids. Germline assignment: CDR1 SQVTM and CDR2 ANQGSEA. The CDR3 DNA reads as TGCAGCGTCTTCTCCTCGGGTTACGGGCAGTACTTC. Amino acids: CSVFSSGYGQYF.

The genes are TRBV19 and TRBJ1-2; D may be TRBD1 (6 bases). V was trimmed by 5 bases and J by 4 bases, leaving 11 bases between them. Germline loops: CDR1 LNHDA, CDR2 SQIVND (reference sequence). The CDR3 length is 13 residues. CDR3 in amino acids: CASSFTGSYGYTF. The CDR3 coding sequence is TGTGCCAGTAGTTTTACAGGGTCCTATGGCTACACCTTC.

V and J are TRBV28 and TRBJ2-7; D unresolved. From germline, CDR1 is MDHEN and CDR2 SYDVKM. CDR3 size: 13 residues. V lost 1 base to trimming and J lost 5 bases, with 9 bases between them. CDR3 residues: CASSLLPGHEQYF. The CDR3 nucleotides are TGTGCCAGCAGTTTATTGCCAGGCCACGAGCAGTACTTC.

The V and J genes are TRBV2 and TRBJ2-5; tentative D call: TRBD1 (5 bases). CDR1 is SNHLY, CDR2 FYNNEI, per germline. V gave up 5 bases and J gave up 7 bases, with 14 bases separating them. The CDR3 totals 13 residues. The CDR3 sequence is CASSLQAPGTQYF. Here the CDR3 DNA reads TGTGCCAGCAGTTTACAGGCCCCAGGGACCCAGTACTTC.

The chain's CDR3 is CASSAGTSGTSYNEQFF. The CDR3 DNA reads TGCGCCAGCAGCGCCGGGACTAGCGGGACTTCTTACAATGAGCAGTTCTTC. The chain is built from TRBV5-1 and TRBJ2-1; 13 bases fit TRBD2. With V trimmed by 4 bases and J by 4 bases, 8 bases remained unmatched. The CDR3 has 17 residues. Germline V lookup: CDR1 SGHRS, CDR2 YFSETQ. Full variable domain (remainder filled in from reference TRBV5-1 and TRBJ2-1): KAGVTQTPRYLIKTRGQQVTLSCSPISGHRSVSWYQQTPGQGLQFLFEYFSETQRNKGNFPGRFSGRQFSNSRSEMNVSTLELGDSALYLCASSAGTSGTSYNEQFFGPGTRLTVL.

The chain couples TRBV7-6 to TRBJ2-1, with D possibly TRBD2 on 5 matching bases. Trimming took off 1 base at V and 1 base at J, with 8 bases between the two ends. The germline CDR1 and CDR2 sequences are SGHVS and FNYEAQ. The CDR3 has 15 residues. The CDR3 region has the DNA TGTGCCAGCAGCTTAGACGGGAAGTCCTACAATGAGCAGTTCTTC. Translated, it gives CASSLDGKSYNEQFF.

CDR3 sequence (DNA): TGCGCCAGCACCCTTGGAAGGACAAGTCCATCTAGCACAGATACGCAGTATTTT. Protein: CASTLGRTSPSSTDTQYF. This sequence joins TRBV5-1 and TRBJ2-3, with TRBD1 as a possible D gene (5 bases). In germline, CDR1 is SGHRS, CDR2 YFSETQ. CDR3 length: 18 residues. The V gene lost 6 bases and the J gene lost 0 bases, with 23 bases spanning the gap. The full variable domain, in which reference TRBV5-1 and TRBJ2-3 provide the parts outside the CDR3, is KAGVTQTPRYLIKTRGQQVTLSCSPISGHRSVSWYQQTPGQGLQFLFEYFSETQRNKGNFPGRFSGRQFSNSRSEMNVSTLELGDSALYLCASTLGRTSPSSTDTQYFGPGTRLTVL.

There are a few counts of this clone. The chain carries TRBV5-1 and TRBJ1-1; TRBD1 matches at 7 bases. V shed 0 bases and J 5 bases; nucleotides not matched to a gene: 7. Germline V gene sequence: CDR1 SGHRS, CDR2 YFSETQ. This CDR3 is 15 amino acids long. The CDR3 nucleotides are TGCGCCAGCAGCTTGGTTGGGACAGAAAGAACTGAAGCTTTCTTT. As protein: CASSLVGTERTEAFF.

The chain carries TRBV6-6 and TRBJ2-1, with TRBD2 matching over 10 bases. The CDR3 loop spans 16 amino acids. CDR1 MNHNY and CDR2 SVGAGI come from the germline V gene (reference sequence). V shed 4 bases, J shed 5 bases, and the junction held 8 bases outside the gene matches. The CDR3 DNA sequence: TGTGCCAGCAGTTCGCAGCTCGGACTAGCGGACAATGAGCAGTTCTTC. Its protein product is CASSSQLGLADNEQFF.

The V call is TRBV30, the J call TRBJ2-5; 8 bases fit TRBD2. V shed 5 bases, J shed 1 base, and the junction held 9 bases outside the gene matches. In germline, CDR1 is GTSNPN, CDR2 SVGIG (reference sequence). There are 15 residues in the CDR3. In nucleotides, the CDR3 is TGTGCCTGGGGCGTTACGGGGGGGGGCCAAGAGACCCAGTACTTC. It encodes CAWGVTGGGQETQYF.